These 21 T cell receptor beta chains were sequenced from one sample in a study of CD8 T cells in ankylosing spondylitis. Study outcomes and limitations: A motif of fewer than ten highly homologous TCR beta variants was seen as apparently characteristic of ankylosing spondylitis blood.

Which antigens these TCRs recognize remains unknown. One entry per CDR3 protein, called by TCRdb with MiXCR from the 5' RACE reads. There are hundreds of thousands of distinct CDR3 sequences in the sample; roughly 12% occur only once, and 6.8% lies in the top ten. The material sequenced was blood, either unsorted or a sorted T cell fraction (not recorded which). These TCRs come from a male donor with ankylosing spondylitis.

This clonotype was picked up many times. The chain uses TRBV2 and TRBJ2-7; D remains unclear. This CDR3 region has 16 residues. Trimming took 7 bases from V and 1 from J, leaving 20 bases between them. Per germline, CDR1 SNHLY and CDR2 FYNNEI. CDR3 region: CASTPKTRVESYEQYV. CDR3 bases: TGTGCCAGCACCCCCAAAACAAGAGTCGAATCCTACGAGCAGTACGTC.

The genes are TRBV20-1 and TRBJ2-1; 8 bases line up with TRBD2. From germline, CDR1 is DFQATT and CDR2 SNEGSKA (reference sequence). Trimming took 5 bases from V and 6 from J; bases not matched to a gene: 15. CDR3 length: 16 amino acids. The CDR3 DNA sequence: TGCAGTGCTGGCCCGCTAGCGGGCGGAGACTTCAATGAGCAGTTCTTC. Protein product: CSAGPLAGGDFNEQFF.

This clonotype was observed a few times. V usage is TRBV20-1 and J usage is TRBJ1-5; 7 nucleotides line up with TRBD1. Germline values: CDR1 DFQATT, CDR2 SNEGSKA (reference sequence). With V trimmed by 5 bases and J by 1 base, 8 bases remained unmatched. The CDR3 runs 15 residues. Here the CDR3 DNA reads TGCAGTGCTTCCAGGGGGGGGAAGAGCAATCAGCCCCAGCATTTT. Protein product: CSASRGGKSNQPQHF.

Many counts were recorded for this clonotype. CDR3 DNA sequence: TGCAGCGTTGGGGCAGGGAGAGATTCACCCCTCCACTTT. This translates into CSVGAGRDSPLHF. This chain joins TRBV29-1 and TRBJ1-6, with D possibly being TRBD1 (5 bases). The CDR3 contains 13 residues. V lost 4 bases, J lost 8 bases, and 12 bases lay in between. Germline V gene sequence: CDR1 SQVTM, CDR2 ANQGSEA.

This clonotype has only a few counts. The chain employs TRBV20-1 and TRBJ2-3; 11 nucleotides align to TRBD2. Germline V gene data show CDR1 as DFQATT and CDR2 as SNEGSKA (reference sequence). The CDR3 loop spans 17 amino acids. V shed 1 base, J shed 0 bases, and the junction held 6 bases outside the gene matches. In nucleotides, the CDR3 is TGCAGTGCTAGAGTGCCCCGACTAGCGGGAAGCACAGATACGCAGTATTTT. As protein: CSARVPRLAGSTDTQYF.

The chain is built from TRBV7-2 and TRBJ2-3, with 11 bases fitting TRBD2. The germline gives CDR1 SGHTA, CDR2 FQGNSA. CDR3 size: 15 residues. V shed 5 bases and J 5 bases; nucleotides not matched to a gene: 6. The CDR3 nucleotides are TGTGCCAGCAGCCTCCCACTAGCGGGAGTAGATACGCAGTATTTT. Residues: CASSLPLAGVDTQYF.

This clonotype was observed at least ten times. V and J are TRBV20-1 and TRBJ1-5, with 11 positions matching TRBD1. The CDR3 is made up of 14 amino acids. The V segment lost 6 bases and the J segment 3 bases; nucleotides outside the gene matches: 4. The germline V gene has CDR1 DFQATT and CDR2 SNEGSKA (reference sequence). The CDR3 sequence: CSARTGGDNQPQHF. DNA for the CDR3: TGCAGTGCACGGACAGGGGGCGACAATCAGCCCCAGCATTTT.

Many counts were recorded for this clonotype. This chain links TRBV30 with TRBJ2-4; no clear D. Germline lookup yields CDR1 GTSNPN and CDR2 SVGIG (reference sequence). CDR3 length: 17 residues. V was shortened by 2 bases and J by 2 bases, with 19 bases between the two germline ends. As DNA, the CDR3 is TGTGCCTGGAGTCCTAAGTCCGGCCGGTTATCCAAAAACATTCAGTACTTC. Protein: CAWSPKSGRLSKNIQYF.

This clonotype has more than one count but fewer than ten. CDR3 region: CASSQNRGSPLHF. CDR3 nucleotide sequence: TGTGCCAGCAGCCAGAACAGGGGATCACCCCTCCACTTT. This chain links TRBV3-1 with TRBJ1-6, with 7 bases lining up with TRBD1. This CDR3 has 13 residues. Germline V gives CDR1 LGHDT, CDR2 YNNKEL (reference sequence). V shed 3 bases, J shed 10 bases, and the junction held 3 bases outside the gene matches.

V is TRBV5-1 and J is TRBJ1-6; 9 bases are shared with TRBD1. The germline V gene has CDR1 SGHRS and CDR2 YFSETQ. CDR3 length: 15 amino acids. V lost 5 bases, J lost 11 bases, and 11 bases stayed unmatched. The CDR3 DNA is TGCGCCAGCAGAGACGGGACAGGGAGCCGGGCACCCCTCCACTTT. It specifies CASRDGTGSRAPLHF.

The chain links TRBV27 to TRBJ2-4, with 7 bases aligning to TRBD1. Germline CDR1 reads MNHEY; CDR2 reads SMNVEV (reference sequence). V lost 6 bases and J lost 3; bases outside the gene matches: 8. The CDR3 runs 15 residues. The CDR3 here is CASRDRPRGKNIQYF. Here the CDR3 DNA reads TGTGCCAGCAGGGACAGGCCCCGGGGCAAAAACATTCAGTACTTC.

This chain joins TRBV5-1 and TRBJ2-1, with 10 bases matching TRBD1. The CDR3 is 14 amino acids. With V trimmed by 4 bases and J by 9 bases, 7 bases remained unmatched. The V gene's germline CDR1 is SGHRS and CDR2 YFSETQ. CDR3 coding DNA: TGCGCCAGCAGCCCGTCCGGGACAGGGGTTGAGCAGTTCTTC. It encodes CASSPSGTGVEQFF. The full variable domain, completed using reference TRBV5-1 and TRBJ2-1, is KAGVTQTPRYLIKTRGQQVTLSCSPISGHRSVSWYQQTPGQGLQFLFEYFSETQRNKGNFPGRFSGRQFSNSRSEMNVSTLELGDSALYLCASSPSGTGVEQFFGPGTRLTVL.

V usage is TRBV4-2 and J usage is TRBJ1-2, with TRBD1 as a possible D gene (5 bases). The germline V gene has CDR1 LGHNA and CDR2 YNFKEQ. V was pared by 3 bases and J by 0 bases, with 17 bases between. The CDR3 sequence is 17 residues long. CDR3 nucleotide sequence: TGTGCCAGCAGCCAGGCCTCCCGGGACGGGTCTAACTATGGCTACACCTTC. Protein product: CASSQASRDGSNYGYTF.

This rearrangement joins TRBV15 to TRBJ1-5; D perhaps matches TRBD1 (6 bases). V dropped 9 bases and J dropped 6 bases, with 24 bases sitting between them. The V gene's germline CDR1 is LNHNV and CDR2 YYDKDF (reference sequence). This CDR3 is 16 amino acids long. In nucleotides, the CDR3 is TGTGCCACAACCAAGGTGGGGGGCGTTAAGGGTCAGCCCCAGCATTTT. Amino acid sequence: CATTKVGGVKGQPQHF.

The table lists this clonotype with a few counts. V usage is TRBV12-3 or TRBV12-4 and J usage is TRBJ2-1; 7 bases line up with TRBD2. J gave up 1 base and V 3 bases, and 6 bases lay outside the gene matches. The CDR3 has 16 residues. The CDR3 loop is CASSLSSGKSYNEQFF. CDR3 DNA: TGTGCCAGCAGTTTGTCGAGCGGGAAATCCTACAATGAGCAGTTCTTC.

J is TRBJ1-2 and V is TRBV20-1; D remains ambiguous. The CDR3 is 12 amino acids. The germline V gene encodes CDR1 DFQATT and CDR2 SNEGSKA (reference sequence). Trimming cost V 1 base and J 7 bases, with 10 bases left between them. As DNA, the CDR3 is TGCAGTGCTAGAGCGGAGGTCCTTGGCTACACCTTC. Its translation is CSARAEVLGYTF.

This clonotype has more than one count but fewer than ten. This chain's CDR3 is CAIMVVTGSNYGYTF. The CDR3 DNA reads as TGTGCCATCATGGTCGTGACAGGATCTAACTATGGCTACACCTTC. The chain joins TRBV10-3 to TRBJ1-2, with D maybe TRBD1 (6 bases). CDR3 length equals 15 residues. Germline V CDR1 and CDR2: ENHRY, SYGVKD. Trimming pared 7 bases from V and 0 bases from J, leaving 15 bases between.

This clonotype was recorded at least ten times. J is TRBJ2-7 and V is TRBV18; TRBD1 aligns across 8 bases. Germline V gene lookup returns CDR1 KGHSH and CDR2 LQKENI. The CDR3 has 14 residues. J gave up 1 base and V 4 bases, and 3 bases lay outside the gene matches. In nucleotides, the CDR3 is TGTGCCAGCTCACGCGGACAGGGTTCCTACGAGCAGTACTTC. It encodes CASSRGQGSYEQYF.

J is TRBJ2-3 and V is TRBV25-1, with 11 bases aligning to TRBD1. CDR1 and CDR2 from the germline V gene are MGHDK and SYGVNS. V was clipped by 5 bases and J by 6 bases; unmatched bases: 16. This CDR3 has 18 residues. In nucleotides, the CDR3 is TGTGCCAGCAGTCCATTAGGACGGGACAGGGGGGTTTTGGATACGCAGTATTTT. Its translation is CASSPLGRDRGVLDTQYF.

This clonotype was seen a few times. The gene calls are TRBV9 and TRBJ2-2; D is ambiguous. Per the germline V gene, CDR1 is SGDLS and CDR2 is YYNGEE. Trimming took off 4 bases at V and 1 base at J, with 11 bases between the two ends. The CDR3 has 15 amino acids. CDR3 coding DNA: TGTGCCAGCAGCCCCAGATGGGGGAACACCGGGGAGCTGTTTTTT. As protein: CASSPRWGNTGELFF.

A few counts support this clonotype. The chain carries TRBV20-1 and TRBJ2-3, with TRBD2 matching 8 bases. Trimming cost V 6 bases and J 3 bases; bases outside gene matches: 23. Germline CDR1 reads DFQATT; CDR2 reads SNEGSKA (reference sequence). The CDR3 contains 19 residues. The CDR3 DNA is TGCAGTGCCCCCGCAGAGGGTAGCGGGGTACTCGCTGCGACAGATACGCAGTATTTT. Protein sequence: CSAPAEGSGVLAATDTQYF.